Listed below are T cell receptor beta chains from one sample, sequenced in a study of identical twins. TCRdb used MiXCR to reprocess the 5' RACE reads, holding one entry per CDR3 protein. The repertoire has roughly 250,000 distinct CDR3 sequences, around 15% of them found once; the top ten carry 8.8%. The material sequenced was memory (CD45RO+) T cells sorted from blood. These receptors came from a woman younger than 35 in good health. Both conserved end residues are part of each CDR3. Each record gives: clone size, J gene, V gene, D gene, CDR3 protein, CDR3 DNA. A D gene is named only where the DNA matches it firmly. Clone size is shown for a subset of rows, as once, few, many or a class of expanded clone.

abundance: many
j_gene: TRBJ2-3
v_gene: TRBV12-3/TRBV12-4
d_gene: .
CDR3aa: CASSLRGPDTQYF
CDR3nt: TGTGCCAGCAGTTTGAGGGGTCCAGATACGCAGTATTTT

abundance: .
j_gene: TRBJ2-5
v_gene: TRBV29-1
d_gene: .
CDR3aa: CSVQGTSETQYF
CDR3nt: TGCAGCGTTCAGGGGACATCGGAGACCCAGTACTTC

abundance: .
j_gene: TRBJ2-4
v_gene: TRBV9
d_gene: TRBD2
CDR3aa: CASSRGLAEKNIQYF
CDR3nt: TGTGCCAGCAGCAGGGGACTAGCGGAAAAAAACATTCAGTACTTC

abundance: few
j_gene: TRBJ1-2
v_gene: TRBV4-3
d_gene: .
CDR3aa: CASSQEAGRPYTF
CDR3nt: TGCGCCAGCAGCCAAGAGGCAGGAAGACCATACACCTTC

abundance: .
j_gene: TRBJ1-1
v_gene: TRBV5-1
d_gene: .
CDR3aa: CASSLAWGGDTEAFF
CDR3nt: TGCGCCAGCAGCTTGGCATGGGGAGGGGACACTGAAGCTTTCTTT

abundance: .
j_gene: TRBJ2-1
v_gene: TRBV6-4
d_gene: .
CDR3aa: CASSDGVGSFNEQFF
CDR3nt: TGTGCCAGCAGTGACGGGGTGGGAAGCTTCAATGAGCAGTTCTTC

abundance: few
j_gene: TRBJ1-1
v_gene: TRBV20-1
d_gene: .
CDR3aa: CSARFLLGAVAFF
CDR3nt: TGCAGTGCTAGGTTCCTCCTGGGAGCGGTGGCTTTCTTT

abundance: few
j_gene: TRBJ2-7
v_gene: TRBV20-1
d_gene: .
CDR3aa: CSARSLEGVGDEQYF
CDR3nt: TGCAGTGCTAGATCTTTGGAGGGAGTAGGTGACGAGCAGTACTTC

abundance: many
j_gene: TRBJ2-1
v_gene: TRBV20-1
d_gene: .
CDR3aa: CSARGGEGNEQFF
CDR3nt: TGCAGTGCTAGGGGTGGCGAGGGCAATGAGCAGTTCTTC

abundance: few
j_gene: TRBJ1-1
v_gene: TRBV12-3/TRBV12-4
d_gene: TRBD1
CDR3aa: CASTDRVVAFF
CDR3nt: TGTGCCAGCACCGACAGGGTCGTAGCTTTCTTT

abundance: .
j_gene: TRBJ2-7
v_gene: TRBV6-1
d_gene: TRBD2
CDR3aa: CASTMGEGASYEQYF
CDR3nt: TGTGCCAGCACCATGGGGGAGGGAGCTTCCTACGAGCAGTACTTC

abundance: many
j_gene: TRBJ2-1
v_gene: TRBV20-1
d_gene: TRBD2
CDR3aa: CSAKPLAGGWDEQFF
CDR3nt: TGCAGTGCTAAGCCTCTAGCGGGAGGGTGGGATGAGCAGTTCTTC

abundance: few
j_gene: TRBJ1-1
v_gene: TRBV12-3/TRBV12-4
d_gene: .
CDR3aa: CASSFNAGTEAFF
CDR3nt: TGTGCCAGCAGTTTTAACGCGGGGACTGAAGCTTTCTTT

abundance: .
j_gene: TRBJ2-3
v_gene: TRBV2
d_gene: TRBD2
CDR3aa: CAISGLAGDRKTVDTQYF
CDR3nt: TGTGCCATCAGTGGACTAGCGGGGGATCGTAAAACGGTGGATACGCAGTATTTT

abundance: .
j_gene: TRBJ2-3
v_gene: TRBV7-9
d_gene: TRBD2
CDR3aa: CASSLEITSGTTDTQYF
CDR3nt: TGTGCCAGCAGCTTAGAAATAACTAGCGGGACCACAGATACGCAGTATTTT

abundance: few
j_gene: TRBJ2-5
v_gene: TRBV12-3/TRBV12-4
d_gene: TRBD1
CDR3aa: CASNRQGTQETQYF
CDR3nt: TGTGCCAGCAATCGACAGGGAACCCAAGAGACCCAGTACTTC

abundance: few
j_gene: TRBJ2-3
v_gene: TRBV29-1
d_gene: .
CDR3aa: CSVEEARVGSSSTDTQYF
CDR3nt: TGCAGCGTTGAGGAGGCTCGGGTCGGCTCTTCTAGCACAGATACGCAGTATTTT

abundance: few
j_gene: TRBJ2-7
v_gene: TRBV5-1
d_gene: .
CDR3aa: CASSLEPSPGAYEQYF
CDR3nt: TGCGCCAGCAGCTTGGAACCCTCCCCAGGGGCCTACGAGCAGTACTTC

abundance: .
j_gene: TRBJ2-1
v_gene: TRBV9
d_gene: .
CDR3aa: CASSVVPTSYNEQFF
CDR3nt: TGTGCCAGCAGCGTAGTCCCCACCTCCTACAATGAGCAGTTCTTC

abundance: .
j_gene: TRBJ2-1
v_gene: TRBV9
d_gene: TRBD2
CDR3aa: CASSVGLAGAPGGQFF
CDR3nt: TGTGCCAGCAGCGTAGGTTTAGCGGGGGCCCCGGGCGGGCAGTTCTTC

abundance: .
j_gene: TRBJ2-2
v_gene: TRBV11-3
d_gene: TRBD2
CDR3aa: CASSQLAGETGELFF
CDR3nt: TGTGCCAGCAGTCAGCTAGCGGGGGAAACCGGGGAGCTGTTTTTT

abundance: few
j_gene: TRBJ2-6
v_gene: TRBV4-2
d_gene: .
CDR3aa: CASSQDSPGALGANVLTF
CDR3nt: TGTGCCAGCAGCCAAGATTCCCCGGGGGCGCTTGGGGCCAACGTCCTGACTTTC

abundance: many
j_gene: TRBJ2-2
v_gene: TRBV9
d_gene: .
CDR3aa: CASSVGGQSTGELFF
CDR3nt: TGTGCCAGCAGCGTAGGGGGGCAGAGCACCGGGGAGCTGTTTTTT

abundance: .
j_gene: TRBJ1-5
v_gene: TRBV19
d_gene: .
CDR3aa: CASSLSPRTVTNQPQHF
CDR3nt: TGTGCCAGTAGTCTGTCCCCCCGGACAGTGACTAATCAGCCCCAGCATTTT

abundance: .
j_gene: TRBJ2-5
v_gene: TRBV10-2
d_gene: .
CDR3aa: CASHRTIRGETQYF
CDR3nt: TGCGCCAGCCATAGGACCATTCGGGGGGAGACCCAGTACTTC

abundance: many
j_gene: TRBJ2-1
v_gene: TRBV5-1
d_gene: TRBD2
CDR3aa: CASSGLSGGALGQFF
CDR3nt: TGCGCCAGCAGCGGCCTGAGCGGGGGGGCTCTGGGACAGTTCTTC

abundance: .
j_gene: TRBJ1-1
v_gene: TRBV2
d_gene: TRBD1
CDR3aa: CASGGFRGVGEAFF
CDR3nt: TGTGCCAGCGGGGGATTCAGGGGGGTAGGTGAAGCTTTCTTT